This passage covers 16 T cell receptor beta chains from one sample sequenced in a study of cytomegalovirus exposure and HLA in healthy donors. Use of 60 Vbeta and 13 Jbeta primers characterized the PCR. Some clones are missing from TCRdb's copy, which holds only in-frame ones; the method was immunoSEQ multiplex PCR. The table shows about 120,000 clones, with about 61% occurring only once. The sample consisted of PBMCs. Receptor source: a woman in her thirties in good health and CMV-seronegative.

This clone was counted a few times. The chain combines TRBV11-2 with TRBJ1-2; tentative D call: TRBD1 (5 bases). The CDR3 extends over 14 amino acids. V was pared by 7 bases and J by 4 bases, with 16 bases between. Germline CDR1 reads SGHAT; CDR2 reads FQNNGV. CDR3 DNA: TGTGCCAGCACCCAAAGGGGCATCTTCTATGGCTACACCTTC. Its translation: CASTQRGIFYGYTF.

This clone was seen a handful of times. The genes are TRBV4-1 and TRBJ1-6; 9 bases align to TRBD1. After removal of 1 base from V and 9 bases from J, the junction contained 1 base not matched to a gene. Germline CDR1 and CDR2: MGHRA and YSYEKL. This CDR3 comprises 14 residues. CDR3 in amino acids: CASSQGTGASPLHF. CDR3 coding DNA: TGCGCCAGCAGCCAAGGGACAGGGGCTTCACCCCTCCACTTT.

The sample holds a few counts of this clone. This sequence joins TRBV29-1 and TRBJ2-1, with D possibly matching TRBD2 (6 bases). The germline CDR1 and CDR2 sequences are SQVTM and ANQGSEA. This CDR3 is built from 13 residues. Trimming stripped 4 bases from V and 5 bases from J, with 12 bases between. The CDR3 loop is CSVGGAANNEQFF. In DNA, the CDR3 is TGCAGCGTTGGCGGGGCGGCTAACAATGAGCAGTTCTTC.

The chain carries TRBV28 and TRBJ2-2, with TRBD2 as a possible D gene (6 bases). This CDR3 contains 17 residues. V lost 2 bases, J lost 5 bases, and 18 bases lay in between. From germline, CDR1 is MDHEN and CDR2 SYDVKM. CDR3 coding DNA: TGTGCCAGCAGTTTACTACGGACGGGAGTAGGGACCGGGGAGCTGTTTTTT. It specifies CASSLLRTGVGTGELFF.

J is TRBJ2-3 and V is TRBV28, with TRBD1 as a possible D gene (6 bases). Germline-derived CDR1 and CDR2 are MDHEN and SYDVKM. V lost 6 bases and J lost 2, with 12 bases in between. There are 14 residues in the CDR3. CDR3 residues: CASSLTGLTDTQYF. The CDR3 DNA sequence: TGTGCCAGCAGCCTGACAGGCCTCACAGATACGCAGTATTTT. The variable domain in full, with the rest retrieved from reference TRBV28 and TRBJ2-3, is DVKVTQSSRYLVKRTGEKVFLECVQDMDHENMFWYRQDPGLGLRLIYFSYDVKMKEKGDIPEGYSVSREKKERFSLILESASTNQTSMYLCASSLTGLTDTQYFGPGTRLTVL.

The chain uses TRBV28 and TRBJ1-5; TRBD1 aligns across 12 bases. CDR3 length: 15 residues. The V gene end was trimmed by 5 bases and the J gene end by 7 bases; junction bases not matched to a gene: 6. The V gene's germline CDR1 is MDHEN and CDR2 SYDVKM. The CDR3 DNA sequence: TGTGCCAGCAGTCCCGGGACAGGGGGCTGGCAGCCCCAGCATTTT. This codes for CASSPGTGGWQPQHF. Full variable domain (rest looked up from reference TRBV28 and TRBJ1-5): DVKVTQSSRYLVKRTGEKVFLECVQDMDHENMFWYRQDPGLGLRLIYFSYDVKMKEKGDIPEGYSVSREKKERFSLILESASTNQTSMYLCASSPGTGGWQPQHFGDGTRLSIL.

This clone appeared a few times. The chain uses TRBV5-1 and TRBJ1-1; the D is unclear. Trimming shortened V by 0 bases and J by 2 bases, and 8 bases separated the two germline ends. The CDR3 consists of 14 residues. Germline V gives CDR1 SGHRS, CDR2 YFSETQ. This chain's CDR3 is CASSLAGDNTEAFF. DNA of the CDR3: TGCGCCAGCAGCTTGGCCGGGGATAACACTGAAGCTTTCTTT. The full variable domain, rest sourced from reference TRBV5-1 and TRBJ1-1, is KAGVTQTPRYLIKTRGQQVTLSCSPISGHRSVSWYQQTPGQGLQFLFEYFSETQRNKGNFPGRFSGRQFSNSRSEMNVSTLELGDSALYLCASSLAGDNTEAFFGQGTRLTVV.

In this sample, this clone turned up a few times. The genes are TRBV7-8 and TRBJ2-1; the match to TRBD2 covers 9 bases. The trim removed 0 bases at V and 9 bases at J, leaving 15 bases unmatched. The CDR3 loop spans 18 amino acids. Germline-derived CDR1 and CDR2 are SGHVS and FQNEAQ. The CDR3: CASSLAGGRREGHGEQFF. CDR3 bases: TGTGCCAGCAGCTTAGCCGGGGGTAGGCGGGAGGGCCACGGTGAGCAGTTCTTC.

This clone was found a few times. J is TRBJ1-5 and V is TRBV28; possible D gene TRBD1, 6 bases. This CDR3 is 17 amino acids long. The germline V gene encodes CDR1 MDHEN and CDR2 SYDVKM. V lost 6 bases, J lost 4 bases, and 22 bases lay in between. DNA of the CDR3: TGTGCCAGCAGGACTCAGAGATTGGGGGCTACTAATCAGCCCCAGCATTTT. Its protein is CASRTQRLGATNQPQHF.

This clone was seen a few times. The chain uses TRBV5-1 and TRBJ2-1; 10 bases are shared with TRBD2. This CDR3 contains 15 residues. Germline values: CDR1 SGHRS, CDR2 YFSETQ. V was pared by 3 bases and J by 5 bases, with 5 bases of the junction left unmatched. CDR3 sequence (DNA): TGCGCCAGCAGCTGGACTAGCGGATCCAACAATGAGCAGTTCTTC. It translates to CASSWTSGSNNEQFF. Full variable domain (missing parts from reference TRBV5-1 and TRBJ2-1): KAGVTQTPRYLIKTRGQQVTLSCSPISGHRSVSWYQQTPGQGLQFLFEYFSETQRNKGNFPGRFSGRQFSNSRSEMNVSTLELGDSALYLCASSWTSGSNNEQFFGPGTRLTVL.

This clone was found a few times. The DNA of the CDR3 is TGTGCCAGCAGCTTGGGACTAGCGGGAGTCACAGATACGCAGTATTTT. The encoded protein is CASSLGLAGVTDTQYF. The chain is built from TRBV7-2 and TRBJ2-3; TRBD2 aligns across 14 bases. Germline lookup yields CDR1 SGHTA and CDR2 FQGNSA. The CDR3 loop spans 16 amino acids. The ends lost 3 bases at V and 2 bases at J; junction bases unmatched: 1.

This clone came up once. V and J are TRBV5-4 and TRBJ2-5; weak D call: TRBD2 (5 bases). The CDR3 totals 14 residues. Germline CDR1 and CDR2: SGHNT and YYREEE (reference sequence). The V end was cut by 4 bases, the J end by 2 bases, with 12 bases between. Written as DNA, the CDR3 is TGTGCCAGCAGCACCAGCGGATCGCAAGAGACCCAGTACTTC. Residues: CASSTSGSQETQYF.

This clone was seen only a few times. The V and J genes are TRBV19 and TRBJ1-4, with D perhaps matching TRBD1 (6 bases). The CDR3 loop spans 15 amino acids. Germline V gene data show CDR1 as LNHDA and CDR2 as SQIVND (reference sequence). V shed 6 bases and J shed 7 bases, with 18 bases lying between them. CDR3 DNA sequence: TGTGCCAGTAGGCCTCGGGAGGGGGTTCGTGAAAAACTGTTTTTT. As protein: CASRPREGVREKLFF.

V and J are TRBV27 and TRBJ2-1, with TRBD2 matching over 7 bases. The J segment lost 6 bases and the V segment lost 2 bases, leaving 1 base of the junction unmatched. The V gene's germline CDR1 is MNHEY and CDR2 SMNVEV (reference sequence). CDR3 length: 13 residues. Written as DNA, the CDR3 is TGTGCCAGCAGTTTAGCGGGAGTCAATGAGCAGTTCTTC. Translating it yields CASSLAGVNEQFF.

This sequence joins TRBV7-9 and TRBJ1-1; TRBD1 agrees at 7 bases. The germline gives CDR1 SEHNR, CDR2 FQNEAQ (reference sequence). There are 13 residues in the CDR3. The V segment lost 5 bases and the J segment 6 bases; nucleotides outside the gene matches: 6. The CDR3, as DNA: TGTGCCAGCAGCAAGACAGGGAATTCTGAAGCTTTCTTT. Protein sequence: CASSKTGNSEAFF. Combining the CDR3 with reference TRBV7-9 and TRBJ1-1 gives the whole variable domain DTGVSQNPRHKITKRGQNVTFRCDPISEHNRLYWYRQTLGQGPEFLTYFQNEAQLEKSRLLSDRFSAERPKGSFSTLEIQRTEQGDSAMYLCASSKTGNSEAFFGQGTRLTVV.

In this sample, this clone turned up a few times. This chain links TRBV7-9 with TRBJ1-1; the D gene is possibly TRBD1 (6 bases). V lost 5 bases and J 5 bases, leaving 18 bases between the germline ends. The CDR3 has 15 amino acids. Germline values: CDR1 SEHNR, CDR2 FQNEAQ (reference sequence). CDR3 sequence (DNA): TGTGCCAGCAGCGCACCAGCGGGGGGGCGGACTGAAGCTTTCTTT. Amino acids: CASSAPAGGRTEAFF.